This T cell receptor (beta chain) was profiled in a study of CD8+CD57+ T cells in acquired aplastic anemia. General study results and limits: Both patients and controls carried the same twenty-nine CD8+ CDR3 sequences.

Investigators profiled TCR beta VDJ and CDR3 from genomic DNA template. TCRdb itself ran the reads through MiXCR, one entry per CDR3 protein. The data show around 150,000 distinct CDR3 sequences, about 50% seen once. The authors sequenced patients whose flow cytometry had shown CD8+CD57+ cell expansion. Among the patients, all had severe acquired aplastic anemia. On this clonotype: What it recognizes is unknown.

The TCR sequence derives from a human donor with aplastic anemia. The sample taken for sequencing was sorted CD4+, CD8+, or CD8+CD57+ T cells (not recorded which) from PBMCs.

The CDR3 DNA reads as TGTGCCAGCTCACCACGGGGACAGGGGGGATACGAGCAGTACTTC. The encoded protein is CASSPRGQGGYEQYF. The rearrangement uses TRBV18 and TRBJ2-7; 11 bases match TRBD1. J was trimmed by 4 bases and V by 1 base; bases with no gene match: 3. Germline values: CDR1 KGHSH, CDR2 LQKENI. CDR3 size: 15 residues.